These 24 T cell receptor beta chains came from one sample sequenced in a study of blood T cell repertoires in COVID-19 (dated by TCRdb to the early 2020s). Receptors were amplified or captured by the immunoSEQ multiplex PCR assay. Sourced from immuneACCESS, this table was stored by TCRdb with only in-frame sequences that have V and J called. A share of the clones is absent; for the studies checked, an unresolved V gene accounts for under half, and the remainder has no known explanation. This sample has 200,000 to 250,000 clones in its table, and roughly 81% of those were observed once. The ten biggest clones cover roughly 2.6% of the sample. The sample comprised peripheral blood. The receptor source for this set is a man aged 45-65 years who had recovered from COVID-19.

V usage is TRBV10-3 and J usage is TRBJ1-5; D call uncertain. CDR1 is ENHRY, CDR2 SYGVKD, per germline. V was cut by 10 bases and J by 4 bases, with 17 bases left in between. This CDR3 is 14 amino acids long. CDR3 sequence reads: CATSGEGTNQPQHF. For the CDR3, the DNA is TGTGCCACTTCCGGGGAGGGAACGAATCAGCCCCAGCATTTT.

This clone showed up just once. The genes are TRBV27 and TRBJ2-7; 7 nucleotides match TRBD2. The CDR3 runs to 18 residues. The V and J ends lost 4 bases and 6 bases, in that order; junction bases with no gene match: 21. Germline CDR1 MNHEY, CDR2 SMNVEV (reference sequence). The CDR3 protein is CASSSASSGWEGGLEQYF. The DNA for the CDR3 is TGTGCCAGCAGTTCTGCAAGTTCCGGGTGGGAGGGTGGTCTCGAGCAGTACTTC.

The chain couples TRBV18 to TRBJ2-3; perhaps TRBD1 as D (5 bases). CDR3 length equals 15 residues. Germline CDR1 is KGHSH and CDR2 is LQKENI. Between the trimmed V and J ends, which lost 6 bases and 3 bases, there was a span of 16 bases. The CDR3 DNA reads TGTGCCAGCTCCCCCTCAGGGAAGGGGACAGATACGCAGTATTTT. This encodes CASSPSGKGTDTQYF.

This clone has ten or more counts. The V and J genes are TRBV6-5 and TRBJ2-5; TRBD2 aligns across 8 bases. V was clipped by 6 bases and J by 1 base; unmatched bases: 7. The germline CDR1 and CDR2 sequences are MNHEY and SVGAGI. The CDR3 runs to 15 residues. The CDR3 bases are TGTGCCAGCAGCAACCAGCGGGAGATCCAAGAGACCCAGTACTTC. As protein: CASSNQREIQETQYF.

This clone has just one count. This chain uses TRBV12-3 or TRBV12-4 with TRBJ1-2; D remains unclear. The CDR3 loop spans 13 amino acids. V lost 6 bases and J lost 6, with 14 bases in between. In nucleotides, the CDR3 is TGTGCCAGCAGCTTGTCAGCGGGTGATGGCTACACCTTC. It is translated as CASSLSAGDGYTF.

The chain has TRBV4-1 and TRBJ2-1; perhaps TRBD2 as D (6 bases). The germline gives CDR1 MGHRA, CDR2 YSYEKL. CDR3 length: 14 amino acids. Trimming pared 0 bases from V and 12 bases from J, leaving 15 bases between. This chain's CDR3 is CASSQDKRDGGQFF. The CDR3 DNA reads as TGCGCCAGCAGCCAAGATAAACGGGACGGGGGGCAGTTCTTC.

V gene TRBV6-1 combines with J gene TRBJ2-6, with 9 positions matching TRBD1. Germline lookup yields CDR1 MNHNS and CDR2 SASEGT. This CDR3 spans 15 amino acids. V gave up 10 bases and J gave up 0 bases; unmatched junction bases: 4. CDR3 region: CATETGGSGANVLTF. CDR3 bases: TGTGCCACCGAGACAGGGGGCTCTGGGGCCAACGTCCTGACTTTC.

This clone showed up just once. V is TRBV3-1 (or the pseudogene TRBV3-2) and J is TRBJ1-3; unclear D gene. CDR3 length equals 15 residues. Trimming stripped 1 base from V and 0 bases from J, with 7 bases between. Germline V gene data show CDR1 as LGHDT and CDR2 as YNNKEL (reference sequence). The DNA of the CDR3 is TGTGCCAGCAGCCAAGTTTCCCTCTCTGGAAACACCATATATTTT. Translation: CASSQVSLSGNTIYF.

The genes are TRBV4-1 and TRBJ2-7, with 8 positions matching TRBD1. Losses at the gene ends were 0 bases for V and 2 bases for J; bases not matched to a gene: 3. CDR1 MGHRA and CDR2 YSYEKL come from the germline V gene. The CDR3 is 15 residues long. DNA for the CDR3: TGCGCCAGCAGCCAAGAAAGGGACAGGCCCTACGAGCAGTACTTC. As protein: CASSQERDRPYEQYF.

CDR3 sequence: CASSLKDSYGYTF. Here the CDR3 DNA reads TGTGCCAGCAGTTTAAAGGACAGTTATGGCTACACCTTC. V and J are TRBV28 and TRBJ1-2, with a possible D match to TRBD1 (6 bases). The germline V gene has CDR1 MDHEN and CDR2 SYDVKM. V was shortened by 2 bases and J by 5 bases, with 9 bases between the two germline ends. The length of the CDR3 is 13 residues.

This sequence joins TRBV11-2 and TRBJ2-7; D is unresolved. CDR3 size: 14 residues. Germline V CDR1 and CDR2: SGHAT, FQNNGV. V lost 2 bases and J lost 0, with 8 bases in between. CDR3 loop: CASSLQPSSYEQYF. CDR3 coding DNA: TGTGCCAGCAGCTTACAGCCTAGCTCCTACGAGCAGTACTTC.

The V call is TRBV19, the J call TRBJ2-3, with D unresolved. This CDR3 has 15 amino acids. Germline CDR1 LNHDA, CDR2 SQIVND (reference sequence). The ends were cut back, 3 bases at V and 1 base at J, with 11 bases in the middle. CDR3 in amino acids: CASSMLTGGTDTQYF. In DNA form, the CDR3 reads TGTGCCAGTAGTATGCTGACGGGTGGCACAGATACGCAGTATTTT.

This chain links TRBV29-1 with TRBJ2-7; the match to TRBD1 covers 9 bases. Germline V CDR1 and CDR2: SQVTM, ANQGSEA. The CDR3 loop spans 14 amino acids. With 5 bases clipped from V and 0 bases from J, the junction kept 5 bases outside the gene matches. For the CDR3, the DNA is TGCAGCGTTCTCGGACAGGGGAGCTCCTACGAGCAGTACTTC. Translating it yields CSVLGQGSSYEQYF.

The CDR3 sequence: CASSHPRRGLVRNTGELFF. CDR3 in DNA: TGTGCCAGCAGCCACCCGAGAAGAGGACTAGTTCGGAACACCGGGGAGCTGTTTTTT. The chain couples TRBV3-1 (or the pseudogene TRBV3-2) to TRBJ2-2; 7 nucleotides match TRBD2. Germline assignment: CDR1 LGHDT and CDR2 YNNKEL (reference sequence). The CDR3 runs to 19 residues. The junction had 14 bases not matched to a gene; V was cut back by 3 bases and J by 1 base.

A few counts support this clone. The chain combines TRBV5-3 with TRBJ2-5; 8 bases line up with TRBD1. TRBV5-3 is treated as an ORF (open reading frame) with a function not yet certain. The CDR3 runs 18 residues. V was clipped by 3 bases and J by 2 bases; unmatched bases: 15. In nucleotides, the CDR3 is TGTGCCAGAAGCTACCGACAGGGGATAATAGAGATGCAAGAGACCCAGTACTTC. Protein: CARSYRQGIIEMQETQYF.

This clone was detected only once. The chain carries TRBV5-1 and TRBJ2-2; 7 bases line up with TRBD2. V was pared by 1 base and J by 0 bases, with 9 bases of the junction left unmatched. The CDR3 spans 18 residues. Germline CDR1 and CDR2: SGHRS and YFSETQ. The CDR3 nucleotides read TGCGCCAGCAGCTTGCGATCTGGCGGGAGATCGAACACCGGGGAGCTGTTTTTT. Its translation is CASSLRSGGRSNTGELFF.

V and J are TRBV3-1 (or the pseudogene TRBV3-2) and TRBJ1-1; tentatively, D is TRBD1 (5 bases). Germline loops: CDR1 LGHDT, CDR2 YNNKEL (reference sequence). Trimming left V 4 bases short and J 1 base short, with 13 bases between. This CDR3 contains 15 residues. The CDR3 DNA reads as TGTGCCAGCAGCCGGGCCGGGGGGAAGAACACTGAAGCTTTCTTT. This encodes CASSRAGGKNTEAFF.

This chain uses TRBV7-6 with TRBJ1-3; D not certain. This CDR3 is built from 15 residues. Germline V CDR1 and CDR2: SGHVS, FNYEAQ. V shed 5 bases and J shed 0 bases, with 11 bases lying between them. In DNA form, the CDR3 reads TGTGCCAGCAGCCGGAGTCAGTCCTCTGGAAACACCATATATTTT. It yields the protein CASSRSQSSGNTIYF.

This chain uses TRBV11-2 with TRBJ1-2; 7 nucleotides agree with TRBD1. The CDR3 covers 15 residues. CDR1 is SGHAT and CDR2 is FQNNGV in the germline V gene. Trimming cost V 2 bases and J 3 bases; bases outside gene matches: 6. For the CDR3, the DNA is TGTGCCAGCAGCTTAAAAAGCCAGGGGGACTATGGCTACACCTTC. This sequence encodes CASSLKSQGDYGYTF.

The chain recombines TRBV19 with TRBJ2-3; the match to TRBD1 covers 7 bases. This CDR3 contains 13 residues. Looked up from germline, CDR1 is LNHDA and CDR2 is SQIVND (reference sequence). V was clipped by 4 bases and J by 8 bases; unmatched bases: 6. CDR3 amino acids: CASSTPDRVTQYF. The CDR3 bases are TGTGCCAGTAGTACGCCAGACAGGGTTACGCAGTATTTT.

The V call is TRBV7-2, the J call TRBJ2-3; 7 nucleotides align to TRBD1. Trimming removed 4 bases from V and 3 bases from J; junction bases left unmatched: 13. Germline CDR1 SGHTA, CDR2 FQGNSA. CDR3 size: 17 residues. The CDR3 nucleotides are TGTGCCAGCAGCTCCCCCGGCGCAGGGGGTTTAACAGATACGCAGTATTTT. It encodes CASSSPGAGGLTDTQYF.

This clone was recorded a few times. The gene calls are TRBV6-5 and TRBJ2-7; D may be TRBD2 (5 bases). Trimming cost V 5 bases and J 3 bases, with 11 bases left between them. CDR1 is MNHEY and CDR2 is SVGAGI in the germline V gene. The CDR3 length is 13 residues. This chain's CDR3 is CASSRGLHYEQYF. The CDR3 DNA reads as TGTGCCAGCAGTCGCGGACTGCACTACGAGCAGTACTTC.

The chain joins TRBV7-9 to TRBJ2-5; TRBD2 might be the D (5 bases). The CDR3 has 14 amino acids. Germline lookup yields CDR1 SEHNR and CDR2 FQNEAQ (reference sequence). V lost 5 bases and J 5 bases, leaving 15 bases between the germline ends. DNA of the CDR3: TGTGCCAGCAGCCGGGCTAGCACGTCGGAGACCCAGTACTTC. The encoded protein is CASSRASTSETQYF.

The V and J genes are TRBV27 and TRBJ2-7, with TRBD2 matching 9 bases. Per germline, CDR1 MNHEY and CDR2 SMNVEV (reference sequence). The CDR3 runs 13 residues. Losses at the gene ends were 6 bases for V and 2 bases for J; bases not matched to a gene: 2. The CDR3 DNA sequence: TGTGCCAGCAGGACTAGCGGAACCTACGAGCAGTACTTC. Its translation is CASRTSGTYEQYF.